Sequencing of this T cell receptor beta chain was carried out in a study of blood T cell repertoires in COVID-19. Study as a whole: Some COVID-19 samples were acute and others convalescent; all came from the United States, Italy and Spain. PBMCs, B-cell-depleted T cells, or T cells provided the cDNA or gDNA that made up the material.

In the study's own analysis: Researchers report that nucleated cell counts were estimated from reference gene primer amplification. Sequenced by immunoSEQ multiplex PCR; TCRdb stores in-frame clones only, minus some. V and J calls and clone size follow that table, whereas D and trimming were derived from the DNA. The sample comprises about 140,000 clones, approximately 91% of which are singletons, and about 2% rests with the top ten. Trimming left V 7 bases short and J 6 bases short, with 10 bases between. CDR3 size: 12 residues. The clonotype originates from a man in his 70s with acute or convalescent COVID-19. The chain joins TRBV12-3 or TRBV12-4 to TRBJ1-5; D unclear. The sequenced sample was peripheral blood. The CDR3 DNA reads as TGTGCCAGCACCCGGGGTGGTCAGCCCCAGCATTTT. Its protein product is CASTRGGQPQHF.